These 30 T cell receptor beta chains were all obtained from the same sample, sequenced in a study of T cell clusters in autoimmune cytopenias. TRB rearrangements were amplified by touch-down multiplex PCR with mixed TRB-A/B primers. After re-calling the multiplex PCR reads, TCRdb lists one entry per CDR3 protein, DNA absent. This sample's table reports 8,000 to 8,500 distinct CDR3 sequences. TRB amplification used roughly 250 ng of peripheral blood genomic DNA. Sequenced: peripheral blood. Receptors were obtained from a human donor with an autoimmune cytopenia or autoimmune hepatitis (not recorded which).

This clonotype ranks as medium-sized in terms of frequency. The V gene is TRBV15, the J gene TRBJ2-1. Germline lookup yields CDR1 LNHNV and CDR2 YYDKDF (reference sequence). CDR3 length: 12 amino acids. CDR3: CATSSHGDEQFF.

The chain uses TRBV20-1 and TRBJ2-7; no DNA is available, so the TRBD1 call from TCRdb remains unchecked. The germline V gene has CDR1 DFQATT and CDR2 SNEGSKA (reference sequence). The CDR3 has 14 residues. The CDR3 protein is CSARRGVGSYEQYF.

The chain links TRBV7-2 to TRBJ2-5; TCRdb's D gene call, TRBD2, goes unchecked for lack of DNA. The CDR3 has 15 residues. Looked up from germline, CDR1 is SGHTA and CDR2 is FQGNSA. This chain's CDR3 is CASSQRTSGRETQYF.

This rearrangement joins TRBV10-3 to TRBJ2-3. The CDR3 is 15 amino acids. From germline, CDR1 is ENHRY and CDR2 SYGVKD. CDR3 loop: CAISEFESAADTQYF.

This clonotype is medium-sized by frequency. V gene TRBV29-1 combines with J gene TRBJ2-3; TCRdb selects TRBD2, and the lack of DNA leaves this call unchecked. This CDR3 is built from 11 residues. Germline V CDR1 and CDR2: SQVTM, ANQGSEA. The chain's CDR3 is CSARLADTQYF.

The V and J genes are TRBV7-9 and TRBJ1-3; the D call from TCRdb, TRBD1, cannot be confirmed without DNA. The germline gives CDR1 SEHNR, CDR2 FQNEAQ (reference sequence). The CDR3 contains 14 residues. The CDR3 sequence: CASSPWTPGNTIYF.

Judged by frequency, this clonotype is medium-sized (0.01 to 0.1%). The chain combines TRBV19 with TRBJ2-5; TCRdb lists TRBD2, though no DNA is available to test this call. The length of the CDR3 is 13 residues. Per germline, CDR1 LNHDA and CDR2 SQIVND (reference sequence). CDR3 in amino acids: CASSSGLQETQYF.

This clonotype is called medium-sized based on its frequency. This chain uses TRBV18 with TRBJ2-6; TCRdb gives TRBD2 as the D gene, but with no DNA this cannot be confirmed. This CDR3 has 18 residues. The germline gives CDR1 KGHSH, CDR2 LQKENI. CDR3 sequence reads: CASSPPGLAGAGANVLTF.

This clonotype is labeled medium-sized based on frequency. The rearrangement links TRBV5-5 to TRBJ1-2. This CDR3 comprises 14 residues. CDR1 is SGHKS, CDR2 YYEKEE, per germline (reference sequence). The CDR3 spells CASSLGGNDYGYTF.

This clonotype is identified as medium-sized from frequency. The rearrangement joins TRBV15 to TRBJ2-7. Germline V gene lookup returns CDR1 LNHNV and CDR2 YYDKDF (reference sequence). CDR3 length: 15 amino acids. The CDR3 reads CATSRDTGSSYEQYF. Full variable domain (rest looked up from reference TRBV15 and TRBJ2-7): DAMVIQNPRYQVTQFGKPVTLSCSQTLNHNVMYWYQQKSSQAPKLLFHYYDKDFNNEADTPDNFQSRRPNTSFCFLDIRSPGLGDTAMYLCATSRDTGSSYEQYFGPGTRLTVT.

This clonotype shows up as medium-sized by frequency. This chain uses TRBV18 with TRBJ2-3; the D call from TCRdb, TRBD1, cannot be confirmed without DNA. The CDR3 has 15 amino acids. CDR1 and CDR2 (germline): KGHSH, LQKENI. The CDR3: CASSPQAGATDTQYF.

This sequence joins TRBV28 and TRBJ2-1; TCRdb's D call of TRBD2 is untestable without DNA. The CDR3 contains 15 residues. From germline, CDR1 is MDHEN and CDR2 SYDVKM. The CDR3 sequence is CASSFVAGRYNEQFF.

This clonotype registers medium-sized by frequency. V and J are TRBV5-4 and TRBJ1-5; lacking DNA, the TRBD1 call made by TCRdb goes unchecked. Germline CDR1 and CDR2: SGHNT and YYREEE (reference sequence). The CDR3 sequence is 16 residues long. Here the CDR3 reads CASSPGDTGPGQPQHF. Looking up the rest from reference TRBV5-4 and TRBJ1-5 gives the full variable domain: ETGVTQSPTHLIKTRGQQVTLRCSSQSGHNTVSWYQQALGQGPQFIFQYYREEENGRGNFPPRFSGLQFPNYSSELNVNALELDDSALYLCASSPGDTGPGQPQHFGDGTRLSIL.

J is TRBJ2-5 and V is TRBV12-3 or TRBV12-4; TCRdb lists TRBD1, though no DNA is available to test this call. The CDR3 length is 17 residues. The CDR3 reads CASSPPPRLGARETQYF.

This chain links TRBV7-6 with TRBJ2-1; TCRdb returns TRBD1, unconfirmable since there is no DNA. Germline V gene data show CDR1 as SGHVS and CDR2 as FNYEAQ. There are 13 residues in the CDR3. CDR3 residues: CASSLVPRNEQFF.

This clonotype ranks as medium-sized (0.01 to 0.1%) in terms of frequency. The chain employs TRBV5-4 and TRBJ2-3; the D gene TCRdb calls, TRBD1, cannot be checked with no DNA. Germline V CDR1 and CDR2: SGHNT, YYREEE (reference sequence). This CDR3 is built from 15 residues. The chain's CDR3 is CASSLTGLGTDTQYF.

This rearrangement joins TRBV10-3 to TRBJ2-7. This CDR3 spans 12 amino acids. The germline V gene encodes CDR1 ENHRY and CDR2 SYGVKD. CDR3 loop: CAISEFGNEQYF.

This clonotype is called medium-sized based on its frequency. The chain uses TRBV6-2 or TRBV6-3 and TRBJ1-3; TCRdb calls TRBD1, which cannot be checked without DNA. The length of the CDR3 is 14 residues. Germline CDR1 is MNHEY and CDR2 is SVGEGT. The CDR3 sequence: CASRRLPAGNTIYF.

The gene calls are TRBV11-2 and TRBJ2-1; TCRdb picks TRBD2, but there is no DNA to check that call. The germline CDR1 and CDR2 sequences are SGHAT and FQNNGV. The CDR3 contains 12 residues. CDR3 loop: CASSTQGGEQFF.

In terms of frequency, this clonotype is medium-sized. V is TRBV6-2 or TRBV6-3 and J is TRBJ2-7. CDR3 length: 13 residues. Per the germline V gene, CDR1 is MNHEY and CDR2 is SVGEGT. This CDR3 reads CASSYLLLVEQYF.

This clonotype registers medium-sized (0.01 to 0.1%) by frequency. CDR3: CASKGANYGYTF. The rearrangement uses TRBV6-5 and TRBJ1-2. Looked up from germline, CDR1 is MNHEY and CDR2 is SVGAGI. The length of the CDR3 is 12 residues.

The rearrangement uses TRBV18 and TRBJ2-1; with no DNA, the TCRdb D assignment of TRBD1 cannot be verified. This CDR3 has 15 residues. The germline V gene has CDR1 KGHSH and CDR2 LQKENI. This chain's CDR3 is CASSHNRGTRNEQFF.

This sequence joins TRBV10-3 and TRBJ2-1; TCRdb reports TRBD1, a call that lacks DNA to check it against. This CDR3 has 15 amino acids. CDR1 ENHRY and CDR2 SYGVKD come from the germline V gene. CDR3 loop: CAIRAGGTLDGEQFF.

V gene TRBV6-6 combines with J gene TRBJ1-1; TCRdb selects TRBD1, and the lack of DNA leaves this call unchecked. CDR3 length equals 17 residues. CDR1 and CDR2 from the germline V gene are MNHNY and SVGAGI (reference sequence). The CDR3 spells CASSYSSSWGGGGEAFF.

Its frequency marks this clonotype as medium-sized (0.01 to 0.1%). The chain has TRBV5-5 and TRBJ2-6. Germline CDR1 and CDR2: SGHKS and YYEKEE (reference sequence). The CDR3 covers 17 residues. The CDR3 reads CASSLAAAGSGANVLTF.

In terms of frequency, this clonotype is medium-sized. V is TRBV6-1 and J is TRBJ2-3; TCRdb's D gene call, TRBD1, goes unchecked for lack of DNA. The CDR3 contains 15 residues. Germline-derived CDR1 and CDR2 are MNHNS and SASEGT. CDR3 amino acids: CASSAPGARTDTQYF.

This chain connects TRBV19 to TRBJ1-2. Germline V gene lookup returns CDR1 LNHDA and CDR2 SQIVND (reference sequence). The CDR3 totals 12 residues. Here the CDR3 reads CASSMRDYGYTF.

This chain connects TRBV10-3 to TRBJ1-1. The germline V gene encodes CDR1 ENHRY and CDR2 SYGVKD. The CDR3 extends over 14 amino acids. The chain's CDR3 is CASSFGVLDTEAFF.

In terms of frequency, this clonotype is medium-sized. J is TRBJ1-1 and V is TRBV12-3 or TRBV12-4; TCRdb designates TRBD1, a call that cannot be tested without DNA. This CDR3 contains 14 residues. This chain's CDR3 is CASSPRTSNTEAFF.

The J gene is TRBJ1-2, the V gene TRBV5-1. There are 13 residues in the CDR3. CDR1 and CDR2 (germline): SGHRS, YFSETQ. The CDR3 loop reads CASSLGPRGGYTF.